This T cell receptor (beta chain) was sequenced for a study of blood T cell repertoires in COVID-19. Some clones are missing from TCRdb's copy, which holds only in-frame ones; the method was immunoSEQ multiplex PCR. This table has roughly 200,000 clones, roughly 85% appearing once. Sequencing used peripheral blood. The receptor's source is a woman in her sixties or seventies with acute or convalescent COVID-19.

The CDR3 coding sequence is TGTGCCAGCAGCTTAGGGTCGAGAGGGAGCACAGATACGCAGTATTTT. Its protein is CASSLGSRGSTDTQYF. This rearrangement joins TRBV7-2 to TRBJ2-3; D may be TRBD2 (5 bases). Germline loops: CDR1 SGHTA, CDR2 FQGNSA. Trimming pared 1 base from V and 0 bases from J, leaving 11 bases between. The CDR3 contains 16 residues. The variable domain in full, with the rest retrieved from reference TRBV7-2 and TRBJ2-3, is GAGVSQSPSNKVTEKGKDVELRCDPISGHTALYWYRQSLGQGLEFLIYFQGNSAPDKSGLPSDRFSAERTGGSVSTLTIQRTQQEDSAVYLCASSLGSRGSTDTQYFGPGTRLTVL.